One and the same sample provided the 12 T cell receptor beta chains below, sequenced in a study of breast tumors, draining lymph nodes, adjacent tissues (dated by TCRdb to 2016 to 2017). Library construction relied on multiplex PCR. Sequencing instrument: Illumina HiSeq 2000. The public reads were run again by TCRdb, first through fastp at Q25 and then through MiXCR, and only productive beta chains were kept. Each CDR3 protein gets just one entry, which takes the most common genes and DNA from the rows behind it. This sample is represented by approximately 13,000 distinct CDR3 sequences; 50% to 70% of them were singletons. The top ten clones comprise approximately 30% of the sample. Sequencing was done on a sample of tumor-adjacent breast tissue. All receptors come from a female donor with breast cancer. Some clones in this sample may be carry-over from other donors' samples.

Judged by abundance, this clonotype is large. The chain recombines TRBV15 with TRBJ2-3; D is ambiguous. Between the trimmed V and J ends, which lost 0 bases and 2 bases, there was a span of 9 bases. The CDR3 is 15 residues long. Germline values: CDR1 LNHNV, CDR2 YYDKDF (reference sequence). This chain's CDR3 is CATSRDLTLTDTQYF. CDR3 coding DNA: TGTGCCACCAGCAGAGATCTGACTCTCACAGATACGCAGTATTTT.

This clonotype occurred a few times. The final CDR3 position lacks the conserved phenylalanine or tryptophan, pointing to a likely read error. The chain is built from TRBV7-9 and TRBJ2-5, with D tentatively TRBD1 or TRBD2 (6 bases each). Per the germline V gene, CDR1 is SEHNR and CDR2 is FQNEAQ (reference sequence). The CDR3 runs 14 residues. The V end was cut by 7 bases, the J end by 5 bases, with 17 bases between. CDR3 sequence (DNA): TGTGCCAGCAACAACAGGGACTCTTGGGAGACCCAGTACCTC. Protein sequence: CASNNRDSWETQYL.

The genes are TRBV20-1 and TRBJ1-5, with unresolved D. This CDR3 is built from 12 residues. Germline CDR1 and CDR2: DFQATT and SNEGSKA (reference sequence). V was cut by 2 bases and J by 3 bases, with 5 bases left in between. The CDR3 coding sequence is TGCAGTGCTAGAACATACAATCAGCCCCAGCATTTT. It specifies CSARTYNQPQHF.

The gene calls are TRBV20-1 and TRBJ2-7, with 11 bases fitting TRBD2. The CDR3 has 13 amino acids. The germline V gene has CDR1 DFQATT and CDR2 SNEGSKA (reference sequence). V lost 6 bases and J lost 5; bases outside the gene matches: 6. The CDR3 reads CSARLAGLNEQYF. The CDR3 DNA reads TGCAGTGCCCGACTAGCGGGATTGAACGAGCAGTACTTC.

The table lists this clonotype with many counts. The chain joins TRBV9 to TRBJ1-4, with 9 bases identical to TRBD1. J gave up 2 bases and V 2 bases, and 1 base lay outside the gene matches. From germline, CDR1 is SGDLS and CDR2 YYNGEE. CDR3 length: 15 residues. The CDR3 DNA sequence: TGTGCCAGCAGCGTGGGGACAGGGACTAATGAAAAACTGTTTTTT. Amino acid sequence: CASSVGTGTNEKLFF.

This clonotype was seen repeatedly, ten times or more. Since a much larger clone is just one base distant, this may be a read error. The chain recombines TRBV13 with TRBJ2-7; D is perhaps TRBD2 (5 bases). This CDR3 spans 17 amino acids. With 4 bases removed from V and 2 bases from J, the gap between germline ends came to 21 bases. CDR1 and CDR2 (germline): PRHDT, FYEKMQ (reference sequence). This CDR3 reads CASSSLRYRESAYEQYF. CDR3 DNA sequence: TGTGCCAGCAGCTCCCTGAGGTATAGGGAGTCTGCCTACGAGCAGTACTTC. The full variable domain, completed using reference TRBV13 and TRBJ2-7, is AAGVIQSPRHLIKEKRETATLKCYPIPRHDTVYWYQQGPGQDPQFLISFYEKMQSDKGSIPDRFSAQQFSDYHSELNMSSLELGDSALYFCASSSLRYRESAYEQYFGPGTRLTVT.

This clonotype is labeled medium-sized. V usage is TRBV6-6 and J usage is TRBJ1-6; 8 bases line up with TRBD1. The CDR3 totals 17 residues. The V gene's germline CDR1 is MNHNY and CDR2 SVGAGI (reference sequence). V trimming: 6 bases; J trimming: 1 base; junction bases outside the gene matches: 8. This CDR3 reads CASSHPQGASYNSPLHF. DNA for the CDR3: TGTGCCAGCAGCCATCCCCAGGGGGCATCCTATAATTCACCCCTCCACTTT.

The chain combines TRBV2 with TRBJ2-1; 7 bases agree with TRBD1. The CDR3 has 14 amino acids. Germline-derived CDR1 and CDR2 are SNHLY and FYNNEI. With V trimmed by 7 bases and J by 1 base, 4 bases remained unmatched. The CDR3 sequence is CASNTGESYNEQFF. CDR3 DNA sequence: TGTGCCAGCAATACAGGGGAATCCTACAATGAGCAGTTCTTC.

This clonotype has more than one count but fewer than ten. The V and J genes are TRBV6-6 and TRBJ2-1; D possibly corresponds to TRBD1 (6 bases). The germline V gene has CDR1 MNHNY and CDR2 SVGAGI (reference sequence). The CDR3 is 15 amino acids. Trimming pared 6 bases from V and 4 bases from J, leaving 16 bases between. The CDR3 nucleotides are TGTGCCAGCAGGCAACCAGGGGAGAGGTACAATGAGCAGTTCTTC. Encoded protein: CASRQPGERYNEQFF.

Ten or more counts support this clonotype. The chain uses TRBV4-2 and TRBJ2-1; 11 bases line up with TRBD2. The CDR3 length is 15 residues. Germline V lookup: CDR1 LGHNA, CDR2 YNFKEQ. Trimming took 4 bases from V and 8 from J; bases not matched to a gene: 7. CDR3 sequence: CASSPTPSGRHEQFF. CDR3 DNA sequence: TGTGCCAGCAGCCCAACTCCTAGCGGGAGGCATGAGCAGTTCTTC.

The J gene is TRBJ2-7, the V gene TRBV12-3 or TRBV12-4; 9 bases agree with TRBD2. V was clipped by 3 bases and J by 4 bases; unmatched bases: 1. The CDR3 sequence is 13 residues long. This CDR3 is CASSFSGSYEQYF. CDR3 in DNA: TGTGCCAGCAGTTTTAGCGGGAGTTACGAGCAGTACTTC.

The V gene is TRBV19, the J gene TRBJ2-1, with 14 positions matching TRBD2. CDR3 size: 16 residues. V gave up 5 bases and J gave up 12 bases; unmatched junction bases: 12. CDR1 LNHDA and CDR2 SQIVND come from the germline V gene (reference sequence). CDR3 residues: CASSLGTSGSPGGQFF. In nucleotides, the CDR3 is TGTGCCAGTAGTCTCGGGACTAGCGGGAGTCCCGGTGGGCAGTTCTTC.